This TCR beta chain was captured by sequencing in a study of blood T cell repertoires in COVID-19. Background on the study: Some COVID-19 samples were acute and others convalescent; all came from the United States, Italy and Spain. In each case, the material was cDNA or gDNA derived from T cells, B-cell-depleted T cells, or PBMCs.

The sample holds one count of this clone. The length of the CDR3 is 15 residues. With 2 bases clipped from V and 7 bases from J, the junction kept 6 bases outside the gene matches. Germline V lookup: CDR1 SGHKS, CDR2 YYEKEE (reference sequence). Repertoires were generated with immunoSEQ multiplex PCR, while TCRdb's copy carries only in-frame clones and drops some. The table lists some 78,000 clones, around 89% of them singletons. Sequenced sample: peripheral blood. This clonotype was obtained from a man aged 70-80 years with active or convalescent COVID-19. This chain uses TRBV5-5 with TRBJ1-4; 9 bases fit TRBD1. CDR3: CASSFQGQGGEKLFF. The CDR3 coding sequence is TGTGCCAGCAGCTTCCAGGGACAGGGAGGTGAAAAACTGTTTTTT.